Here is one T cell receptor beta chain with its context. CDR1 and CDR2 from the germline V gene are MNHEY and SVGEGT. CDR3 size: 13 residues. V was cut by 6 bases and J by 2 bases, with 7 bases left in between. Assay used: immunoSEQ multiplex PCR; TCRdb lists only in-frame clones, some missing. The sample lists 50,000 to 75,000 clones; roughly 85% were seen once. The entry originates in a study of control samples from healthy donors and cancer patients. Sequencing was done on a sample of blood. The genes are TRBV6-2 or TRBV6-3 and TRBJ1-4; possibly TRBD1 for D (6 bases). This TCR came from a man between 35 and 55 years old in good health. CDR3 bases: TGTGCCAGCAGCGACAGGACTAATGAAAAACTGTTTTTT. The encoded protein is CASSDRTNEKLFF.